This is a list of T cell receptor beta chains from one sample in a study of blood T cell repertoires in COVID-19. Data came from immunoSEQ multiplex PCR; TCRdb stores just in-frame clones and leaves some out. The table has about 50,000 clones, 81% seen once. Sequenced sample: peripheral blood. Receptors were obtained from a woman of 80 years or more with COVID-19, enrolled during active disease. The CDR3 runs from the conserved cysteine through the conserved F or W. Fields, in order: V gene, D gene, J gene, clone size, CDR3 protein, CDR3 DNA. D genes are given only for firm matches. Clone size is given for some rows only: seen once, a few or many times, or a class if the clone is expanded.

V gene: TRBV6-5
D gene: -
J gene: TRBJ2-2
clone size: -
CDR3 protein: CASSSQGGNTGELFF
CDR3 DNA: TGTGCCAGCAGTTCCCAAGGGGGAAACACCGGGGAGCTGTTTTTT

V gene: TRBV5-1
D gene: TRBD1
J gene: TRBJ1-1
clone size: -
CDR3 protein: CASSSGTGPNTEAFF
CDR3 DNA: TGCGCCAGCAGTTCTGGGACAGGGCCGAACACTGAAGCTTTCTTT

V gene: TRBV6-5
D gene: TRBD2
J gene: TRBJ2-7
clone size: once
CDR3 protein: CASSRTSGIYEQYF
CDR3 DNA: TGTGCCAGCAGCAGGACTAGCGGGATTTACGAGCAGTACTTC

V gene: TRBV7-3
D gene: -
J gene: TRBJ2-3
clone size: -
CDR3 protein: CASAGTYTDTQYF
CDR3 DNA: TGTGCCAGCGCCGGGACTTACACAGATACGCAGTATTTT

V gene: TRBV14
D gene: -
J gene: TRBJ1-2
clone size: -
CDR3 protein: CASSQVATASGYTF
CDR3 DNA: TGTGCCAGCAGCCAAGTTGCTACCGCATCTGGCTACACCTTC

V gene: TRBV6-2/TRBV6-3
D gene: -
J gene: TRBJ2-7
clone size: -
CDR3 protein: CASSYGATHYEQYF
CDR3 DNA: TGTGCCAGCAGTTATGGGGCTACCCACTACGAGCAGTACTTC

V gene: TRBV27
D gene: TRBD2
J gene: TRBJ2-7
clone size: -
CDR3 protein: CASSRTGTKNEQYF
CDR3 DNA: TGTGCCAGCAGTCGAACCGGGACTAAAAACGAGCAGTACTTC

V gene: TRBV4-1
D gene: TRBD1
J gene: TRBJ2-2
clone size: -
CDR3 protein: CASSQVVLQGARGELFF
CDR3 DNA: TGCGCCAGCAGCCAAGTGGTGTTACAGGGGGCGCGCGGGGAGCTGTTTTTT

V gene: TRBV9
D gene: -
J gene: TRBJ2-2
clone size: -
CDR3 protein: CASSAGGAGELFF
CDR3 DNA: TGTGCCAGCAGCGCCGGAGGAGCGGGGGAGCTGTTTTTT

V gene: TRBV28
D gene: -
J gene: TRBJ1-1
clone size: -
CDR3 protein: CASSLSSEAFF
CDR3 DNA: TGTGCCAGCAGTTTATCCTCGGAAGCTTTCTTT

V gene: TRBV3-1/TRBV3-2
D gene: TRBD2
J gene: TRBJ2-5
clone size: few
CDR3 protein: CASSQTSGSQETQYF
CDR3 DNA: TGTGCCAGCAGCCAGACTAGCGGCTCCCAAGAGACCCAGTACTTC

V gene: TRBV2
D gene: -
J gene: TRBJ2-2
clone size: -
CDR3 protein: CATKSNRDTGELFF
CDR3 DNA: TGTGCCACCAAAAGTAACAGAGACACCGGGGAGCTGTTTTTT

V gene: TRBV6-5
D gene: TRBD2
J gene: TRBJ2-1
clone size: -
CDR3 protein: CASRSAGVGNEQFF
CDR3 DNA: TGTGCCAGCAGGTCAGCGGGAGTTGGAAATGAGCAGTTCTTC

V gene: TRBV6-1
D gene: TRBD2
J gene: TRBJ2-7
clone size: once
CDR3 protein: CASSLTSGRADEQYF
CDR3 DNA: TGTGCCAGCAGTCTAACTAGCGGGAGGGCCGACGAGCAGTACTTC

V gene: TRBV30
D gene: -
J gene: TRBJ2-1
clone size: -
CDR3 protein: CAGGIDLTLGSSYNEQFF
CDR3 DNA: TGTGCCGGGGGAATCGATCTCACCTTGGGCAGCTCCTACAATGAGCAGTTCTTC

V gene: TRBV6-6
D gene: -
J gene: TRBJ2-7
clone size: -
CDR3 protein: CASSYSGGGYEQYF
CDR3 DNA: TGTGCCAGCAGTTACTCGGGGGGAGGCTACGAGCAGTACTTC

V gene: TRBV24-1
D gene: -
J gene: TRBJ2-2
clone size: -
CDR3 protein: CATSDPSSGNTGELFF
CDR3 DNA: TGTGCCACCAGTGATCCTTCGAGCGGGAACACCGGGGAGCTGTTTTTT

V gene: TRBV18
D gene: TRBD1
J gene: TRBJ2-1
clone size: -
CDR3 protein: CASSPTGGLYNEQFF
CDR3 DNA: TGTGCCAGCTCACCGACAGGGGGCCTTTACAATGAGCAGTTCTTC

V gene: TRBV19
D gene: -
J gene: TRBJ2-1
clone size: -
CDR3 protein: CASSGTRGPSKQFF
CDR3 DNA: TGTGCCAGTAGTGGGACTCGGGGCCCGTCTAAGCAGTTCTTC

V gene: TRBV19
D gene: TRBD2
J gene: TRBJ2-1
clone size: few
CDR3 protein: CASSIPQAGVVSEQFF
CDR3 DNA: TGTGCCAGTAGTATCCCCCAAGCGGGAGTAGTCTCTGAGCAGTTCTTC

V gene: TRBV19
D gene: TRBD1
J gene: TRBJ2-3
clone size: -
CDR3 protein: CASSPGDRRPLTDTQYF
CDR3 DNA: TGTGCCAGTAGTCCCGGGGACAGGCGACCACTCACAGATACGCAGTATTTT

V gene: TRBV28
D gene: -
J gene: TRBJ1-2
clone size: -
CDR3 protein: CAVLKKPISYGYTF
CDR3 DNA: TGTGCCGTGCTAAAAAAACCCATAAGCTATGGCTACACCTTC

V gene: TRBV3-1/TRBV3-2
D gene: -
J gene: TRBJ2-6
clone size: -
CDR3 protein: CASSPSRGLALSGANVLTF
CDR3 DNA: TGTGCCAGCAGCCCATCCCGGGGGTTAGCCCTTTCTGGGGCCAACGTCCTGACTTTC

V gene: TRBV6-1
D gene: TRBD1
J gene: TRBJ2-7
clone size: -
CDR3 protein: CASSEAGTGNYEQYF
CDR3 DNA: TGTGCCAGCAGTGAAGCAGGGACAGGAAACTACGAGCAGTACTTC

V gene: TRBV7-9
D gene: -
J gene: TRBJ2-3
clone size: -
CDR3 protein: CASSLDREWSWTDTQYF
CDR3 DNA: TGTGCCAGCAGCTTAGATCGGGAGTGGAGTTGGACAGATACGCAGTATTTT

V gene: TRBV3-1/TRBV3-2
D gene: -
J gene: TRBJ2-3
clone size: -
CDR3 protein: CASSQRGPDTQYF
CDR3 DNA: TGTGCCAGCAGCCAACGGGGTCCAGATACGCAGTATTTT

V gene: TRBV6-5
D gene: -
J gene: TRBJ2-1
clone size: -
CDR3 protein: CASHPFRNSYNEQFF
CDR3 DNA: TGTGCCAGTCACCCGTTTAGAAACTCCTACAATGAGCAGTTCTTC

V gene: TRBV4-1
D gene: TRBD2
J gene: TRBJ2-2
clone size: once
CDR3 protein: CASSQDRLAGRTGELFF
CDR3 DNA: TGCGCCAGCAGCCAAGACCGGCTAGCGGGTAGGACCGGGGAGCTGTTTTTT

V gene: TRBV3-1/TRBV3-2
D gene: TRBD1
J gene: TRBJ1-2
clone size: -
CDR3 protein: CASSQRTGGSGYTF
CDR3 DNA: TGTGCCAGCAGCCAAAGGACAGGGGGCTCTGGCTACACCTTC

V gene: TRBV10-3
D gene: -
J gene: TRBJ2-5
clone size: -
CDR3 protein: CAISVFQAETQYF
CDR3 DNA: TGTGCCATCAGTGTTTTTCAAGCAGAGACCCAGTACTTC

V gene: TRBV28
D gene: -
J gene: TRBJ1-3
clone size: -
CDR3 protein: CASSSEGAWSGNTIYF
CDR3 DNA: TGTGCCAGCAGTTCAGAGGGCGCGTGGTCTGGAAACACCATATATTTT

V gene: TRBV6-2/TRBV6-3
D gene: -
J gene: TRBJ2-3
clone size: -
CDR3 protein: CASSHEAVRTDTQYF
CDR3 DNA: TGTGCCAGCAGCCACGAGGCAGTACGCACAGATACGCAGTATTTT

V gene: TRBV5-1
D gene: TRBD1
J gene: TRBJ2-1
clone size: -
CDR3 protein: CASTETGGLYNEQFF
CDR3 DNA: TGCGCCAGCACCGAGACAGGGGGCCTCTACAATGAGCAGTTCTTC

V gene: TRBV4-2
D gene: -
J gene: TRBJ2-7
clone size: -
CDR3 protein: CASSQDGRTYEQYF
CDR3 DNA: TGTGCCAGCAGCCAAGATGGGAGGACCTACGAGCAGTACTTC

V gene: TRBV7-2
D gene: TRBD1
J gene: TRBJ1-1
clone size: -
CDR3 protein: CASSRTGYTEAFF
CDR3 DNA: TGTGCCAGCAGCCGGACAGGGTACACTGAAGCTTTCTTT

V gene: TRBV2
D gene: -
J gene: TRBJ2-3
clone size: -
CDR3 protein: CASSIAATDTQYF
CDR3 DNA: TGTGCCAGCAGTATAGCGGCCACAGATACGCAGTATTTT

V gene: TRBV27
D gene: -
J gene: TRBJ2-7
clone size: -
CDR3 protein: CASSSHRRDTPYEQYF
CDR3 DNA: TGTGCCAGCAGTTCTCACCGTAGGGACACACCTTACGAGCAGTACTTC

V gene: TRBV9
D gene: TRBD1
J gene: TRBJ1-1
clone size: -
CDR3 protein: CASRRSTGNAEAFF
CDR3 DNA: TGTGCCAGCAGGAGATCGACAGGGAACGCTGAAGCTTTCTTT

V gene: TRBV6-1
D gene: -
J gene: TRBJ2-7
clone size: -
CDR3 protein: CASTLREVGSYEQYF
CDR3 DNA: TGTGCCAGCACCTTGAGGGAGGTGGGGTCCTACGAGCAGTACTTC

V gene: TRBV6-5
D gene: -
J gene: TRBJ2-5
clone size: -
CDR3 protein: CASRDYRLGETQYF
CDR3 DNA: TGTGCCAGCAGGGATTACCGGCTAGGAGAGACCCAGTACTTC

V gene: TRBV27
D gene: -
J gene: TRBJ1-4
clone size: -
CDR3 protein: CASSLREGEKLFF
CDR3 DNA: TGTGCCAGCAGTTTAAGGGAGGGTGAAAAACTGTTTTTT

V gene: TRBV5-1
D gene: -
J gene: TRBJ2-5
clone size: -
CDR3 protein: CASSGGQGETQYF
CDR3 DNA: TGCGCCAGCAGCGGAGGGCAGGGCGAGACCCAGTACTTC